Sequencing of this T cell receptor (beta chain) was carried out in a study of blood T cell repertoires in COVID-19. On the study more broadly: The cDNA or gDNA used as material had been derived from T cells, B-cell-depleted T cells, or PBMCs.

A single count supports this clone. Per the germline V gene, CDR1 is MNHNS and CDR2 is SASEGT. The CDR3 length is 14 residues. The V end was cut by 4 bases, the J end by 5 bases, with 14 bases between. Profiled with immunoSEQ multiplex PCR; TCRdb holds only in-frame clones, not every one. The data hold about 340,000 clones, with 80% to 90% observed a single time. The source of this sequence is a woman in her thirties or forties with acute COVID-19. The rearrangement joins TRBV6-1 to TRBJ1-1, with D hard to call. The sequencing sample was made of PBMCs or T cells enriched from blood (not recorded which). The CDR3 here is CASSVEVIPTEAFF. The DNA for the CDR3 is TGTGCCAGCAGTGTTGAGGTGATTCCGACTGAAGCTTTCTTT.